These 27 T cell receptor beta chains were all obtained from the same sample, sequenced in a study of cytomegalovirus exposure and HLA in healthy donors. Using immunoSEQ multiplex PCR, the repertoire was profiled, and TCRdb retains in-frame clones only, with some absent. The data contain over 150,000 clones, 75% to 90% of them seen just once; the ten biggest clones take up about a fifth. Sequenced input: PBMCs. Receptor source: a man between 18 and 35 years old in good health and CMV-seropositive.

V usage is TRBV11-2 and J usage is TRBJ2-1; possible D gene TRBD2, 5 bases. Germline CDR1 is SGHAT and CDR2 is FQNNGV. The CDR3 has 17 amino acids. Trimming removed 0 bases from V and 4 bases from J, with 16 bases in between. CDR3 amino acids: CASSLDPQSGRYNEQFF. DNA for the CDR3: TGTGCCAGCAGCTTAGACCCCCAGAGCGGACGATACAATGAGCAGTTCTTC.

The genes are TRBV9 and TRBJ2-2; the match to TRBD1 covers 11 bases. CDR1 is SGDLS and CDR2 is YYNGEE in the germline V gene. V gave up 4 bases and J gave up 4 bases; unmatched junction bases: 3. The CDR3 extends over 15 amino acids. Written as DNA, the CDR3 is TGTGCCAGCAGCCTCGGGACAGGGGGCACCGGGGAGCTGTTTTTT. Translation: CASSLGTGGTGELFF.

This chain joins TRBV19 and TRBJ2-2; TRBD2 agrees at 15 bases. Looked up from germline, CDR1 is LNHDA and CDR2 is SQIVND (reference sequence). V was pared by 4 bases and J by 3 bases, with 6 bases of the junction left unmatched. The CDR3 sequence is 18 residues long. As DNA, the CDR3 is TGTGCCAGTAGTAACGGCGGACTAGCGGGGGGGTACACCGGGGAGCTGTTTTTT. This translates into CASSNGGLAGGYTGELFF.

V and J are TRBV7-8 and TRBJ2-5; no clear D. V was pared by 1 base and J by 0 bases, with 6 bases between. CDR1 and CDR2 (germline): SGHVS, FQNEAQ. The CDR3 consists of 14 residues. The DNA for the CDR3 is TGTGCCAGCAGCTTAGGGCAGTACCAAGAGACCCAGTACTTC. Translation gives CASSLGQYQETQYF.

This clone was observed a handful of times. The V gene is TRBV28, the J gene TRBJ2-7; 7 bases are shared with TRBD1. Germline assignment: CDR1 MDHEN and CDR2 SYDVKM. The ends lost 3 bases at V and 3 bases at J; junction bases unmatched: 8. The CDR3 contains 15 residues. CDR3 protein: CASSFYDREHYEQYF. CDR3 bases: TGTGCCAGCAGTTTCTACGACAGGGAGCACTACGAGCAGTACTTC.

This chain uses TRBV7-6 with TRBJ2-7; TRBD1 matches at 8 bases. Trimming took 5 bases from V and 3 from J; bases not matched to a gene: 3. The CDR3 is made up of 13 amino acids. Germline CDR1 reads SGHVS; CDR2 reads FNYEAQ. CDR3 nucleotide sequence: TGTGCCAGCAGCGTAGGGACAGGCTACGAGCAGTACTTC. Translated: CASSVGTGYEQYF.

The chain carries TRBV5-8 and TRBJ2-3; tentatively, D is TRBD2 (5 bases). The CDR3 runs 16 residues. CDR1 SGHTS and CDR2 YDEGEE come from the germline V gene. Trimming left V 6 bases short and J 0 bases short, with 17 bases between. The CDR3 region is CASTGGGRLSTDTQYF. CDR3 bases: TGTGCCAGCACCGGAGGCGGACGGTTGAGCACAGATACGCAGTATTTT.

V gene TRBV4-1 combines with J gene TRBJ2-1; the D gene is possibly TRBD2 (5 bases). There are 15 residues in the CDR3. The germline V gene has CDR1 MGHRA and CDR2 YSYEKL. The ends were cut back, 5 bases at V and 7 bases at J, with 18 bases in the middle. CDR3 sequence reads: CASSDPPVRGNEQFF. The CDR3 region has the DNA TGCGCCAGCAGCGACCCCCCGGTGAGAGGGAATGAGCAGTTCTTC.

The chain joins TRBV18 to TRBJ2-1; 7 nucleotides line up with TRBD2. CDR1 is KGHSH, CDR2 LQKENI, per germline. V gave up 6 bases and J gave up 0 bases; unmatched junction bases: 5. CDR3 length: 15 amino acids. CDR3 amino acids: CASSRAGFSYNEQFF. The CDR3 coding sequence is TGTGCCAGCTCTCGAGCGGGGTTCTCCTACAATGAGCAGTTCTTC.

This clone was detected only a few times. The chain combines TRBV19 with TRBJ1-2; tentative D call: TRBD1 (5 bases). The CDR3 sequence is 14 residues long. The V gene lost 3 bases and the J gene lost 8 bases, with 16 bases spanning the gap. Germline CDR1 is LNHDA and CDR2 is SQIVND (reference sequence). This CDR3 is CASSIPRTLKGYTF. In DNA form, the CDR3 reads TGTGCCAGTAGTATTCCAAGGACATTAAAGGGCTACACCTTC.

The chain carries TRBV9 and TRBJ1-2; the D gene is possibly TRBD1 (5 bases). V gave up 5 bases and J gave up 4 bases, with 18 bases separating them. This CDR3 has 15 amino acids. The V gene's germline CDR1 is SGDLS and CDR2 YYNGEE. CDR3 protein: CASSSGGEVGYGYTF. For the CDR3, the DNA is TGTGCCAGCAGTTCGGGAGGGGAGGTCGGCTATGGCTACACCTTC.

CDR3 loop: CATSRERGVGGNSNQPQHF. CDR3 sequence (DNA): TGTGCCACCAGCAGAGAGAGAGGGGTGGGGGGTAATAGCAATCAGCCCCAGCATTTT. The chain combines TRBV15 with TRBJ1-5; D may be TRBD1 (5 bases). The V gene lost 0 bases and the J gene lost 0 bases, with 18 bases spanning the gap. The length of the CDR3 is 19 residues. Germline CDR1 and CDR2: LNHNV and YYDKDF (reference sequence).

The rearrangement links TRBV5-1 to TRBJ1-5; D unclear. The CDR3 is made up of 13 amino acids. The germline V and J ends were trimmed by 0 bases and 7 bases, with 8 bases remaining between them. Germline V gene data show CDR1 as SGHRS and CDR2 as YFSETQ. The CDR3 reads CASSLGAGQPQHF. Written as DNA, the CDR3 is TGCGCCAGCAGCTTGGGGGCCGGACAGCCCCAGCATTTT.

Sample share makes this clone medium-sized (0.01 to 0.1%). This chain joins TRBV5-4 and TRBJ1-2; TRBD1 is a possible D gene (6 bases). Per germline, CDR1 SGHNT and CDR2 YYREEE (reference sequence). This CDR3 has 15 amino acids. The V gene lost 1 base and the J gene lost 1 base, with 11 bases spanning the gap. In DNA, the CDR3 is TGTGCCAGCAGCTTGAGGGGCAGGGGTAACTATGGCTACACCTTC. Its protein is CASSLRGRGNYGYTF. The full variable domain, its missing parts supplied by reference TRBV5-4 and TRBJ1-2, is ETGVTQSPTHLIKTRGQQVTLRCSSQSGHNTVSWYQQALGQGPQFIFQYYREEENGRGNFPPRFSGLQFPNYSSELNVNALELDDSALYLCASSLRGRGNYGYTFGSGTRLTVV.

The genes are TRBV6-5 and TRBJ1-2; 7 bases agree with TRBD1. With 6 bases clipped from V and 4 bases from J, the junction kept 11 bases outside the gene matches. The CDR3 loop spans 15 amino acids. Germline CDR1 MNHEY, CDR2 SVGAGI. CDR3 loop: CASSQNRDRFYGYTF. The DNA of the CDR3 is TGTGCCAGCAGCCAGAACCGGGACAGATTCTATGGCTACACCTTC.

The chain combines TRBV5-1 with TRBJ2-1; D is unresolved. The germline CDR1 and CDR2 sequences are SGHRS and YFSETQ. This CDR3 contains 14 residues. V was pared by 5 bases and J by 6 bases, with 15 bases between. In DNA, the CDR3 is TGCGCCAGCAGACCAATGATCCAGGCCAATGAGCAGTTCTTC. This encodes CASRPMIQANEQFF.

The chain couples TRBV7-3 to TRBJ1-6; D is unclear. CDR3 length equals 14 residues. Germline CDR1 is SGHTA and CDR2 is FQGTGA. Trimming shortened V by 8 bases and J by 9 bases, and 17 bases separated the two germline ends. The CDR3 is CASARGMVGSPLHF. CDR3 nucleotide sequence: TGTGCCAGCGCCAGAGGGATGGTCGGTTCACCCCTCCACTTT. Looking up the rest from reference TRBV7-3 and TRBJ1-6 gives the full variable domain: GAGVSQTPSNKVTEKGKYVELRCDPISGHTALYWYRQSLGQGPEFLIYFQGTGAADDSGLPNDRFFAVRPEGSVSTLKIQRTERGDSAVYLCASARGMVGSPLHFGNGTRLTVT.

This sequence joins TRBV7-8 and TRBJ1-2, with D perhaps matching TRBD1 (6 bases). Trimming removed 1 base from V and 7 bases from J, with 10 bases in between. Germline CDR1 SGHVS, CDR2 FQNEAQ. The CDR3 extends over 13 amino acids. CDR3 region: CASSLGQGSGYTF. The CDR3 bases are TGTGCCAGCAGCTTAGGGCAGGGGTCTGGCTACACCTTC.

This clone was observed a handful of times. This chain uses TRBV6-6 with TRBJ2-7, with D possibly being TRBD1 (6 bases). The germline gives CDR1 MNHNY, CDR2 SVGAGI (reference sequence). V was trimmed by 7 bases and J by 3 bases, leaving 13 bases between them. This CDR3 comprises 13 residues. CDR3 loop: CASTLLGGYEQYF. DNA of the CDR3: TGTGCCAGCACCCTACTAGGGGGCTACGAGCAGTACTTC.

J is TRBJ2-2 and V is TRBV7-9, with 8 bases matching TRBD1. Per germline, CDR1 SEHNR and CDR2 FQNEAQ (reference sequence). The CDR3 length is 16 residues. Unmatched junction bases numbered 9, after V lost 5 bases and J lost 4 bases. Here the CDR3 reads CASSVGQGKFTGELFF. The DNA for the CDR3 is TGTGCCAGCAGCGTCGGACAGGGAAAGTTCACCGGGGAGCTGTTTTTT.

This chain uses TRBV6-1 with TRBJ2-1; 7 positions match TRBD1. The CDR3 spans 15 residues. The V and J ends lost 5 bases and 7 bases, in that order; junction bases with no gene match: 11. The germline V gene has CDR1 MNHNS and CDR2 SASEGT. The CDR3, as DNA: TGTGCCAGCAGTCCTTCCTGGACAGGCTCTAATGAGCAGTTCTTC. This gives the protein CASSPSWTGSNEQFF.

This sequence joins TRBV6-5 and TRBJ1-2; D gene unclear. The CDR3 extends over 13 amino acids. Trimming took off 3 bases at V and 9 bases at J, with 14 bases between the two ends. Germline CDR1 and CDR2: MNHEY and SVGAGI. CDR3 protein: CASSYGGSNRYTF. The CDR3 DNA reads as TGTGCCAGCAGTTATGGCGGAAGTAATCGCTACACCTTC.

The CDR3 DNA reads as TGTGCCAGCAGCCATACACCCACCTCGGATCTACAGGGCAACTACGAGCAGTACTTC. Its protein product is CASSHTPTSDLQGNYEQYF. This chain uses TRBV5-5 with TRBJ2-7; possibly TRBD1 for D (6 bases). This CDR3 has 19 residues. V lost 4 bases, J lost 3 bases, and 29 bases lay in between. Per germline, CDR1 SGHKS and CDR2 YYEKEE (reference sequence).

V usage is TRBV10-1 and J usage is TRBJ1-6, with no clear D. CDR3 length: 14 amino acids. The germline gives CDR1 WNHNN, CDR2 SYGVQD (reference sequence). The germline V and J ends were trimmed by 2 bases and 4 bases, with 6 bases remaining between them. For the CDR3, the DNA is TGCGCCAGCAGTGAGAGGGAGTATAATTCACCCCTCCACTTT. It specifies CASSEREYNSPLHF.

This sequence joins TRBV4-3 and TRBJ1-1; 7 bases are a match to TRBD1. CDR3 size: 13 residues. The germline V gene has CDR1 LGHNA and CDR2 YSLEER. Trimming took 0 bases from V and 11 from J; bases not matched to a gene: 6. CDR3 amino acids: CASSQDRDRAAFF. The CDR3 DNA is TGCGCCAGCAGCCAAGATAGAGACAGGGCGGCTTTCTTT.

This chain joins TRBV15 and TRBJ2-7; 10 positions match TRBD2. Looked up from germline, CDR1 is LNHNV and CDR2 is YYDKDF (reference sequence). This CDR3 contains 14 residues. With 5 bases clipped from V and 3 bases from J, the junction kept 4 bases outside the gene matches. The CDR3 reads CATSPSGGNYEQYF. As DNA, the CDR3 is TGTGCCACCAGCCCTAGCGGGGGAAACTACGAGCAGTACTTC.

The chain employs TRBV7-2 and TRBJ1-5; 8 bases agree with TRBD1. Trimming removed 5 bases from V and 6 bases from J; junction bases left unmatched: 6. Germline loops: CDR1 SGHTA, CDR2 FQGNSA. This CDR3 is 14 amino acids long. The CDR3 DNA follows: TGTGCCAGCAGCCCAGGGGGCTGGGGTCAGCCCCAGCATTTT. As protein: CASSPGGWGQPQHF.